What follows are 32 T cell receptor beta chains derived from one specimen sequenced in a study of cytomegalovirus exposure and HLA in healthy donors. TCRdb's table, derived via immunoSEQ multiplex PCR, lists solely in-frame clones and lacks some. The data show about 360,000 clones, roughly 89% seen once. The sample consisted of PBMCs. The receptors were sampled from a young woman in good health and CMV-seronegative.

This chain links TRBV6-1 with TRBJ2-7; 7 nucleotides match TRBD1. V lost 2 bases, J lost 3 bases, and 1 base stayed unmatched. The CDR3 is made up of 13 amino acids. Germline V gene lookup returns CDR1 MNHNS and CDR2 SASEGT. The CDR3 here is CASSERDSYEQYF. The CDR3 coding sequence is TGTGCCAGCAGTGAACGGGACAGCTACGAGCAGTACTTC.

The chain has TRBV5-1 and TRBJ1-1; D remains unclear. The V gene's germline CDR1 is SGHRS and CDR2 YFSETQ. The germline V and J ends were trimmed by 3 bases and 3 bases, with 9 bases remaining between them. There are 13 residues in the CDR3. CDR3 nucleotides: TGCGCCAGCAGCTCTGTGGTAGACACTGAAGCTTTCTTT. It yields the protein CASSSVVDTEAFF. The full variable domain, completed using reference TRBV5-1 and TRBJ1-1, is KAGVTQTPRYLIKTRGQQVTLSCSPISGHRSVSWYQQTPGQGLQFLFEYFSETQRNKGNFPGRFSGRQFSNSRSEMNVSTLELGDSALYLCASSSVVDTEAFFGQGTRLTVV.

The J gene is TRBJ2-7, the V gene TRBV9, with 8 positions matching TRBD2. The ends lost 0 bases at V and 5 bases at J; junction bases unmatched: 10. CDR1 is SGDLS, CDR2 YYNGEE, per germline. There are 16 residues in the CDR3. DNA of the CDR3: TGTGCCAGCAGCGTAGACGGCGGAGCGGGAGTCGACGAGCAGTACTTC. Translation: CASSVDGGAGVDEQYF.

The genes are TRBV1 and TRBJ2-7; TRBD2 reflects the table's D call only, with no check against the DNA. TRBV1 represents a pseudogene. This CDR3 spans 18 amino acids. CDR3 sequence: CTSSQVGASGGNGDEQYF. The CDR3 DNA is TGCACCAGCAGCCAAGTTGGGGCTAGCGGGGGGAATGGGGACGAGCAGTACTTC.

V is TRBV27 and J is TRBJ2-7, with a possible D match to TRBD1 (6 bases). This CDR3 is 15 amino acids long. Trimming removed 3 bases at V and 3 bases at J, with 15 bases between. Germline V gene data show CDR1 as MNHEY and CDR2 as SMNVEV (reference sequence). The DNA of the CDR3 is TGTGCCAGCAGTTTCGCGGCAGGGGTTAGCTACGAGCAGTACTTC. It codes for CASSFAAGVSYEQYF.

The V gene is TRBV6-6, the J gene TRBJ2-7; possibly TRBD1 for D (6 bases). The ends were cut back, 6 bases at V and 3 bases at J, with 6 bases in the middle. The germline V gene encodes CDR1 MNHNY and CDR2 SVGAGI (reference sequence). This CDR3 region has 11 residues. Here the CDR3 DNA reads TGTGCCAGCAGGGACAGCTACGAGCAGTACTTC. It codes for CASRDSYEQYF.

The V and J genes are TRBV30 and TRBJ2-5; TRBD2 matches at 9 bases. The length of the CDR3 is 14 residues. CDR1 is GTSNPN and CDR2 is SVGIG in the germline V gene (reference sequence). V was pared by 3 bases and J by 4 bases, with 6 bases of the junction left unmatched. The CDR3 region is CAWRTSGLRETQYF. In DNA form, the CDR3 reads TGTGCCTGGAGAACTAGCGGGCTTAGAGAGACCCAGTACTTC.

The CDR3 loop reads CASSSPGLGGEQFF. As DNA, the CDR3 is TGTGCCAGCAGCTCGCCGGGACTTGGGGGTGAGCAGTTCTTC. This chain uses TRBV7-6 with TRBJ2-1, with D possibly TRBD2 on 6 matching bases. V was clipped by 4 bases and J by 9 bases, with 16 bases between them. From germline, CDR1 is SGHVS and CDR2 FNYEAQ. This CDR3 is built from 14 residues.

The chain couples TRBV29-1 to TRBJ1-2; 10 bases are a match to TRBD1. Unmatched junction bases numbered 3, after V lost 7 bases and J lost 1 base. The CDR3 is made up of 13 amino acids. CDR1 is SQVTM and CDR2 is ANQGSEA in the germline V gene. Here the CDR3 DNA reads TGCAGCGGAGGACAGGGGGGTAACTATGGCTACACCTTC. Its protein product is CSGGQGGNYGYTF. Full variable domain (missing parts from reference TRBV29-1 and TRBJ1-2): SAVISQKPSRDICQRGTSLTIQCQVDSQVTMMFWYRQQPGQSLTLIATANQGSEATYESGFVIDKFPISRPNLTFSTLTVSNMSPEDSSIYLCSGGQGGNYGYTFGSGTRLTVV.

The chain carries TRBV10-1 and TRBJ1-2; no firm D call. The CDR3 sequence is 14 residues long. With 4 bases removed from V and 1 base from J, the gap between germline ends came to 10 bases. Germline V gene lookup returns CDR1 WNHNN and CDR2 SYGVQD (reference sequence). CDR3 sequence reads: CASSAAGINYGYTF. CDR3 in DNA: TGCGCCAGCAGTGCGGCAGGCATTAACTATGGCTACACCTTC.

The chain couples TRBV7-2 to TRBJ2-2, with TRBD2 matching over 7 bases. The CDR3 is 16 amino acids. Germline V gene data show CDR1 as SGHTA and CDR2 as FQGNSA. The V segment lost 5 bases and the J segment 0 bases; nucleotides outside the gene matches: 6. This chain's CDR3 is CASSLLGLANTGELFF. CDR3 bases: TGTGCCAGCAGCCTACTTGGACTAGCGAACACCGGGGAGCTGTTTTTT.

This chain connects TRBV9 to TRBJ2-2; TRBD1 agrees at 9 bases. Germline assignment: CDR1 SGDLS and CDR2 YYNGEE. CDR3 size: 16 residues. The J segment lost 6 bases and the V segment lost 4 bases, leaving 10 bases of the junction unmatched. In nucleotides, the CDR3 is TGTGCCAGCAGCATTTCCGGGACAGGGATCGCCGGGGAGCTGTTTTTT. It translates to CASSISGTGIAGELFF.

The V gene is TRBV6-1, the J gene TRBJ2-5; 7 bases map to TRBD1. The CDR3 extends over 13 amino acids. Germline V gene sequence: CDR1 MNHNS, CDR2 SASEGT. J was trimmed by 5 bases and V by 11 bases; bases with no gene match: 11. CDR3 bases: TGTGCCTCCTCCAGGGACAGAGAGGAGACCCAGTACTTC. Residues: CASSRDREETQYF.

This chain connects TRBV7-2 to TRBJ2-3; D might be TRBD2 (5 bases). The V and J ends lost 7 bases and 6 bases respectively, with 8 bases between them. CDR3 length equals 11 residues. Germline CDR1 reads SGHTA; CDR2 reads FQGNSA. The CDR3 loop reads CASTVADTQYF. The CDR3 nucleotides read TGTGCCAGCACGGTAGCGGATACGCAGTATTTT.

V usage is TRBV11-2 and J usage is TRBJ1-3, with D uncertain. This CDR3 contains 16 residues. The germline V and J ends were trimmed by 0 bases and 5 bases, with 14 bases remaining between them. The germline CDR1 and CDR2 sequences are SGHAT and FQNNGV. The CDR3 loop reads CASSLDRTGTRNTIYF. The CDR3 DNA is TGTGCCAGCAGCTTAGATCGCACGGGAACTAGAAACACCATATATTTT.

This chain uses TRBV27 with TRBJ2-1; unclear D gene. The CDR3 spans 14 residues. The ends were cut back, 6 bases at V and 0 bases at J, with 9 bases in the middle. CDR1 and CDR2 from the germline V gene are MNHEY and SMNVEV (reference sequence). As DNA, the CDR3 is TGTGCCAGCAGACCGACTTACTCCTACAATGAGCAGTTCTTC. Its protein product is CASRPTYSYNEQFF.

This chain links TRBV7-3 with TRBJ2-2; D is unresolved. Germline V gene lookup returns CDR1 SGHTA and CDR2 FQGTGA. Trimming removed 5 bases at V and 2 bases at J, with 3 bases between. The CDR3 totals 12 residues. The CDR3 coding sequence is TGTGCCAGCAGCCCAAACACCGGGGAGCTGTTTTTT. Residues: CASSPNTGELFF.

The chain links TRBV28 to TRBJ2-3; 9 nucleotides agree with TRBD1. The CDR3 length is 16 residues. The junction had 13 bases not matched to a gene; V was cut back by 5 bases and J by 7 bases. Germline loops: CDR1 MDHEN, CDR2 SYDVKM. CDR3 in DNA: TGTGCCAGCAGTGAACCAACGGGACAGGGTGTAAATACGCAGTATTTT. This gives the protein CASSEPTGQGVNTQYF. Based on the CDR3 plus reference TRBV28 and TRBJ2-3, the full variable domain is DVKVTQSSRYLVKRTGEKVFLECVQDMDHENMFWYRQDPGLGLRLIYFSYDVKMKEKGDIPEGYSVSREKKERFSLILESASTNQTSMYLCASSEPTGQGVNTQYFGPGTRLTVL.

The chain is built from TRBV6-1 and TRBJ1-5, with D unclear. The CDR3 sequence is 15 residues long. CDR1 is MNHNS, CDR2 SASEGT, per germline. Trimming took off 6 bases at V and 3 bases at J, with 15 bases between the two ends. The CDR3 DNA is TGTGCCAGCAGCCTTGGAGGGCAGAACAATCAGCCCCAGCATTTT. This translates into CASSLGGQNNQPQHF.

The V call is TRBV18, the J call TRBJ2-1; possible D gene TRBD2, 6 bases. The germline V and J ends were trimmed by 1 base and 8 bases, with 6 bases remaining between them. Germline CDR1 reads KGHSH; CDR2 reads LQKENI. This CDR3 comprises 12 residues. This CDR3 is CASSPRGDEQFF. CDR3 coding DNA: TGTGCCAGCTCACCACGGGGGGATGAGCAGTTCTTC.

The V gene is TRBV30, the J gene TRBJ1-2; 8 nucleotides match TRBD1. The CDR3 loop spans 15 amino acids. Germline trimming cut 3 bases from V and 6 bases from J; bases unmatched to any gene: 12. Germline CDR1 and CDR2: GTSNPN and SVGIG (reference sequence). CDR3 loop: CAWSDQGAKGNGYTF. The CDR3 nucleotides are TGTGCCTGGAGCGACCAGGGGGCGAAGGGAAATGGCTACACCTTC.

A few counts support this clone. The chain employs TRBV11-2 and TRBJ1-2; TRBD1 is a possible D gene (5 bases). CDR1 and CDR2 from the germline V gene are SGHAT and FQNNGV. The V gene lost 5 bases and the J gene lost 2 bases, with 6 bases spanning the gap. CDR3 length: 12 residues. In nucleotides, the CDR3 is TGTGCCAGCAGCGGGGGGAACTATGGCTACACCTTC. It translates to CASSGGNYGYTF.

The chain links TRBV5-4 to TRBJ1-2; TRBD1 matches at 10 bases. The V gene end was trimmed by 0 bases and the J gene end by 8 bases; junction bases not matched to a gene: 4. This CDR3 spans 14 amino acids. In germline, CDR1 is SGHNT, CDR2 YYREEE (reference sequence). CDR3 DNA: TGTGCCAGCAGCTTGGGGACAGGGGGTCGCGGCTACACCTTC. The encoded protein is CASSLGTGGRGYTF.

The chain combines TRBV12-5 with TRBJ2-3, with D perhaps TRBD1 (6 bases). Germline V CDR1 and CDR2: LGHNT, FRNRAP. Trimming stripped 1 base from V and 0 bases from J, with 14 bases between. CDR3 length: 17 amino acids. The CDR3 coding sequence is TGTGCTAGTGGTTTGGACCCAGGTGGACAGAGCACAGATACGCAGTATTTT. Translating gives CASGLDPGGQSTDTQYF. The entire variable domain, with the rest obtained from reference TRBV12-5 and TRBJ2-3, is as follows: DARVTQTPRHKVTEMGQEVTMRCQPILGHNTVFWYRQTMMQGLELLAYFRNRAPLDDSGMPKDRFSAEMPDATLATLKIQPSEPRDSAVYFCASGLDPGGQSTDTQYFGPGTRLTVL.

The chain couples TRBV28 to TRBJ2-7; D is unresolved. CDR3 length: 17 residues. The germline V gene encodes CDR1 MDHEN and CDR2 SYDVKM. V was shortened by 5 bases and J by 0 bases, with 20 bases between the two germline ends. In nucleotides, the CDR3 is TGTGCCAGCAGTCCCCCGGGTTCTATCTCAGTCTCCTACGAGCAGTACTTC. Its protein is CASSPPGSISVSYEQYF. Filled out from reference TRBV28 and TRBJ2-7, the complete variable domain reads DVKVTQSSRYLVKRTGEKVFLECVQDMDHENMFWYRQDPGLGLRLIYFSYDVKMKEKGDIPEGYSVSREKKERFSLILESASTNQTSMYLCASSPPGSISVSYEQYFGPGTRLTVT.

This clone was observed a single time. The chain recombines TRBV29-1 with TRBJ1-1; 10 positions match TRBD1. CDR3 size: 13 residues. CDR1 is SQVTM, CDR2 ANQGSEA, per germline. V was clipped by 5 bases and J by 5 bases; unmatched bases: 5. CDR3 sequence (DNA): TGCAGCGTTTGGGACAGGGGTCAAACTGAAGCTTTCTTT. Translating it yields CSVWDRGQTEAFF.

This clone showed up just a few times. The V call is TRBV30, the J call TRBJ2-7; 10 bases are a match to TRBD1. Germline values: CDR1 GTSNPN, CDR2 SVGIG (reference sequence). J lost 3 bases, V lost 0 bases, and 5 bases had no gene match. This CDR3 region has 15 residues. As DNA, the CDR3 is TGTGCCTGGAGTGTGGGGACAGGGGCCGTCTACGAGCAGTACTTC. Amino acids: CAWSVGTGAVYEQYF.

This clone has a single count. The chain couples TRBV5-6 to TRBJ2-2; D may be TRBD2 (6 bases). V shed 3 bases and J shed 0 bases, with 12 bases lying between them. Germline CDR1 reads SGHDT; CDR2 reads YYEEEE. The CDR3 runs to 16 residues. CDR3 in amino acids: CASSYGLTPNTGELFF. In DNA form, the CDR3 reads TGTGCCAGCAGCTATGGACTAACCCCGAACACCGGGGAGCTGTTTTTT. The full variable domain, with the rest looked up from reference TRBV5-6 and TRBJ2-2, is DAGVTQSPTHLIKTRGQQVTLRCSPKSGHDTVSWYQQALGQGPQFIFQYYEEEERQRGNFPDRFSGHQFPNYSSELNVNALLLGDSALYLCASSYGLTPNTGELFFGEGSRLTVL.

The V and J genes are TRBV7-9 and TRBJ1-4; TRBD1 is a possible D gene (5 bases). Looked up from germline, CDR1 is SEHNR and CDR2 is FQNEAQ (reference sequence). Trimming left V 5 bases short and J 5 bases short, with 15 bases between. The CDR3 totals 15 residues. The DNA of the CDR3 is TGTGCCAGCAGCCGGAGACCGGACAAAAATGAAAAACTGTTTTTT. Its protein is CASSRRPDKNEKLFF.

In its sample, this clone was seen once. This chain joins TRBV4-2 and TRBJ2-7; 12 bases are a match to TRBD2. V lost 1 base and J lost 0; bases outside the gene matches: 10. The CDR3 consists of 19 residues. CDR1 is LGHNA and CDR2 is YNFKEQ in the germline V gene. This CDR3 is CASSQGSATSGRYSYEQYF. CDR3 DNA sequence: TGTGCCAGCAGCCAAGGTTCGGCGACTAGCGGGAGATACTCCTACGAGCAGTACTTC.

This clone turned up a few times. Other DNA sequences of this sample code for an identical CDR3. This chain links TRBV9 with TRBJ1-2; D possibly corresponds to TRBD1 (6 bases). CDR3 length equals 14 residues. Per the germline V gene, CDR1 is SGDLS and CDR2 is YYNGEE. V lost 0 bases to trimming and J lost 4 bases, with 10 bases between them. This chain's CDR3 is CASSVGQGSYGYTF. The CDR3, as DNA: TGTGCCAGCAGCGTAGGTCAGGGGAGCTATGGCTACACCTTC. Looking up the rest from reference TRBV9 and TRBJ1-2 gives the full variable domain: DSGVTQTPKHLITATGQRVTLRCSPRSGDLSVYWYQQSLDQGLQFLIQYYNGEERAKGNILERFSAQQFPDLHSELNLSSLELGDSALYFCASSVGQGSYGYTFGSGTRLTVV.

J is TRBJ2-7 and V is TRBV5-1, with 8 bases that match TRBD2. The germline gives CDR1 SGHRS, CDR2 YFSETQ. Trimming cost V 2 bases and J 4 bases; bases outside gene matches: 5. The CDR3 is 14 amino acids. The CDR3 loop is CASSFRGGEYEQYF. CDR3 nucleotides: TGCGCCAGCAGCTTTCGGGGGGGCGAGTACGAGCAGTACTTC.